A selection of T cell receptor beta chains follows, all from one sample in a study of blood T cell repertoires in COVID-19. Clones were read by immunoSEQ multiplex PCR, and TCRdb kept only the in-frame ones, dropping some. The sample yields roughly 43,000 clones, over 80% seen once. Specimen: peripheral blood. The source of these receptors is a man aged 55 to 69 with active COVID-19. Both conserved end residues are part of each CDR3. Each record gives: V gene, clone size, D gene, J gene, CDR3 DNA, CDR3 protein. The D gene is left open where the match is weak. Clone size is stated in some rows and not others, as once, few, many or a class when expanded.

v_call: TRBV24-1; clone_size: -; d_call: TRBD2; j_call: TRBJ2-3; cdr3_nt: TGTGCCACCAGTGACCCCGGGACTAGCGGGTTCGGGGATACGCAGTATTTT; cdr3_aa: CATSDPGTSGFGDTQYF
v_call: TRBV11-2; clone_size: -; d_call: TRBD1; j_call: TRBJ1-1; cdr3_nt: TGTGCCAGCAGCTCCCGACAGGGGGCGCCGGGCACTGAAGCTTTCTTT; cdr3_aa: CASSSRQGAPGTEAFF
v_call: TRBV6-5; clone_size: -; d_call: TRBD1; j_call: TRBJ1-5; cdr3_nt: TGTGCCAGCAGCGCCGACAGGGGCAATCAGCCCCAGCATTTT; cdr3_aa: CASSADRGNQPQHF
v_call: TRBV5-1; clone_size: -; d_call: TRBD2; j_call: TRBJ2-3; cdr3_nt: TGCGCCAGCAGCTTGGGACTAGCGCTCACAGATACGCAGTATTTT; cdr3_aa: CASSLGLALTDTQYF
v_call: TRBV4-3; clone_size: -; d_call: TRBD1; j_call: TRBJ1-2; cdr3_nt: TGCGCCAGCAGCCAAGTTAGGTCGGGACAGGACTATGGCTACACCTTC; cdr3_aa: CASSQVRSGQDYGYTF
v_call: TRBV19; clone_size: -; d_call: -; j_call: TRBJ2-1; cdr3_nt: TGTGCCAGTAGTTTCAGAACACAGGGATTCAATGAGCAGTTCTTC; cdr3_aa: CASSFRTQGFNEQFF
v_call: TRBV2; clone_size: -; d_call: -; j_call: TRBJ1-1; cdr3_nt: TGTGCCAGCCAGAGCCCGAATCAGGGGAGCACTGAAGCTTTCTTT; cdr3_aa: CASQSPNQGSTEAFF
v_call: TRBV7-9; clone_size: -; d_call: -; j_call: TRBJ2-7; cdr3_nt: TGTGCCAGCAGCTTAGTACAGGAACCCTCTTACGAGCAGTACTTC; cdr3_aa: CASSLVQEPSYEQYF
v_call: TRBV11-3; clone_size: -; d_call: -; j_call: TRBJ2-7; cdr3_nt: TGTGCCAGCAGCTCCAGCTCCTACGAGCAGTACTTC; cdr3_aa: CASSSSSYEQYF
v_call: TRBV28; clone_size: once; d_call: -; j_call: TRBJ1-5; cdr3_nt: TGTGCCAGGGAGGACGGGCAGCCCCAGCATTTT; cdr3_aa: CAREDGQPQHF
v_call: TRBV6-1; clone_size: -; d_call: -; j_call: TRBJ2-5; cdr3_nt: TGTGCCAGCAGTGGAGGGAGGTCTCAGGGACACCAAGAGACCCAGTACTTC; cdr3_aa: CASSGGRSQGHQETQYF
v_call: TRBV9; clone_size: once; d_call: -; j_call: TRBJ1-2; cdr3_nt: TGTGCCAGCAGCGTTGGCAGGGAGGCCTATTATGGCTACACCTTC; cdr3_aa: CASSVGREAYYGYTF
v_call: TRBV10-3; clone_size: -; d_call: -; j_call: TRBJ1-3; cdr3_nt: TGTGCCATCAGTGAGTCAGGACAGAGGAACCCTACTTTT; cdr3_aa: CAISESGQRNPTF
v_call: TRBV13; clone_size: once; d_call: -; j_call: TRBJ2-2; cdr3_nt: TGTGCCAGCAGCCCCACGGGTGGGAACACCGGGGAGCTGTTTTTT; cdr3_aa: CASSPTGGNTGELFF
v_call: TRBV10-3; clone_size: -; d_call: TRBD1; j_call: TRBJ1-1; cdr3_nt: TGTGCCATCAGCCCACGGACAGGAGGCCAGAACACTGAAGCTTTCTTT; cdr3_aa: CAISPRTGGQNTEAFF
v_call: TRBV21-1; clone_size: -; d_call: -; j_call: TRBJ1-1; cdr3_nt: TGTGCCAGCAGCAAAGCAGGCGGCGTTCCGGGACAGAAAGCTTTCTTT; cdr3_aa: CASSKAGGVPGQKAFF
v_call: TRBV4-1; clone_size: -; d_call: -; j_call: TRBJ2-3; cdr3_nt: TGCGCCAGCAGCCAAGAGGGGGGGCGCTATTACGGGCAGTATTTT; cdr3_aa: CASSQEGGRYYGQYF
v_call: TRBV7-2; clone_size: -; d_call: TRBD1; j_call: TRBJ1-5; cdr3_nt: TGTGCCAGCAGCTCACAGGGGGCCCTTATGGGCAATCAGCCCCAGCATTTT; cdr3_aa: CASSSQGALMGNQPQHF
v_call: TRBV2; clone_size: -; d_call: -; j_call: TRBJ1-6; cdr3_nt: TGTGCCAGCATCAGCGATTCTAATTCACCCCTCCACTTT; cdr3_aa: CASISDSNSPLHF
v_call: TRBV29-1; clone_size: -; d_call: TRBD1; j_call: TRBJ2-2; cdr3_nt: TGCAGCGTTGAGGACAGGTCGAACACCGGGGAGCTGTTTTTT; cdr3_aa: CSVEDRSNTGELFF
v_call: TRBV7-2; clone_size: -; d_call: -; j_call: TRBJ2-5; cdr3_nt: TGTGCCAGCAGCAGCATCGGGGGGCCTCCCGAGACCCAGTACTTC; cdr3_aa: CASSSIGGPPETQYF
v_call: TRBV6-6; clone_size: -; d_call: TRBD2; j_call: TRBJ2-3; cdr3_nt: TGTGCCAGCAGAAGACTAGCGGGTAGCACAGATACGCAGTATTTT; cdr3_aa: CASRRLAGSTDTQYF
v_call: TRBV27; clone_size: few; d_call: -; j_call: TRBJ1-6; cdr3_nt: TGTGCCAGCAGTTTATTAGGAGGGGGGGCAGGGTCACCCCTCCACTTT; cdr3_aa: CASSLLGGGAGSPLHF
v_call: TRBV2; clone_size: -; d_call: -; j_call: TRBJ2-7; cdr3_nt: TGTGCCAGCAATAGGGACTGGAGCTCCTACGAGCAGTACTTC; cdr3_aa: CASNRDWSSYEQYF
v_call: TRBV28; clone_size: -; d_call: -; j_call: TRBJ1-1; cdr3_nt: TGTGCCAGCAGAAAACTTACTGAAGCTTTCTTT; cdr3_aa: CASRKLTEAFF
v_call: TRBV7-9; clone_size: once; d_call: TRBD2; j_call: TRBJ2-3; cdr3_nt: TGTGCCAGCAGCTCCGGGACTAGCGGCGCAGATACGCAGTATTTT; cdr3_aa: CASSSGTSGADTQYF
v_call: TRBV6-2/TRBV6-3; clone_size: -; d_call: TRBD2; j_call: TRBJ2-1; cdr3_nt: TGTGCCAGCAGCTTAATAGCGGGGGGTTTAAATGAGCAGTTCTTC; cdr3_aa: CASSLIAGGLNEQFF
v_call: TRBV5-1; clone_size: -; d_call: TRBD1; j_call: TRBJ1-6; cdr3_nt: TGCGCCAGCATCCAGGGGGCAGGGAGTAATTCACCCCTCCACTTT; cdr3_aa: CASIQGAGSNSPLHF
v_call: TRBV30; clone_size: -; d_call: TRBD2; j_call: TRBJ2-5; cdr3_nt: TGTGCCTGGTTAGCGGGAGGGCGAGAGACCCAGTACTTC; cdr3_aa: CAWLAGGRETQYF
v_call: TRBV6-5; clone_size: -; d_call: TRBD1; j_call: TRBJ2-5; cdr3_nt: TGTGCCAGCAGGCCCGGGACAGGGGATGTGGAGACCCAGTACTTC; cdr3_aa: CASRPGTGDVETQYF
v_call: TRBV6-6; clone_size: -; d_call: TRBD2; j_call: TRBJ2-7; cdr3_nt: TGTGCCAGCAGCCGGGGCGCCCTAAGAGCGGGAGAGCTAATTACCTCCTACGAGCAGTACTTC; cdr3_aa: CASSRGALRAGELITSYEQYF
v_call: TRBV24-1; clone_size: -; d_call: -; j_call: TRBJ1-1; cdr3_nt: TGTGCCACCAGTGGTGGTAGTATGAACACTGAAGCTTTCTTT; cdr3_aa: CATSGGSMNTEAFF
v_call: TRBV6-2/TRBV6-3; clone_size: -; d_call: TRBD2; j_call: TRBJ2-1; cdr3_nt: TGTGCCAGCAGTCGCTTAGCGGGAGAGTACAATGAGCAGTTCTTC; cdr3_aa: CASSRLAGEYNEQFF
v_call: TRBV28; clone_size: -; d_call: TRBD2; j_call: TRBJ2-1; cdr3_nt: TGTGCCAGCAGTTCCCTGGTGGCCAGCGGGAGGGCCGTAAATGACAATGAGCAGTTCTTC; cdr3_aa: CASSSLVASGRAVNDNEQFF
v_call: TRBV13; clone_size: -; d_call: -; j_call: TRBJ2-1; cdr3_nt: TGTGCCAGCAGCTTATGGACAGACAATGAGCAGTTCTTC; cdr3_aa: CASSLWTDNEQFF
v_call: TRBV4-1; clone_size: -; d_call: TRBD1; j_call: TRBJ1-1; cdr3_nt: TGCGCCAGCAGCCAACCCTACCGGACAGGTGGAACTGAAGCTTTCTTT; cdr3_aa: CASSQPYRTGGTEAFF
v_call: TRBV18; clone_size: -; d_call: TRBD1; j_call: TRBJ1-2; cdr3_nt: TGTGCCAGCTCACCAGCTGACAGGGGAAGCGGCTACACCTTC; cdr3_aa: CASSPADRGSGYTF